The present T cell receptor beta chain was sequenced within a study of T cell changes during pregnancy in multiple sclerosis. V trimming: 5 bases; J trimming: 2 bases; junction bases outside the gene matches: 5. This CDR3 is built from 15 residues. Germline CDR1 is SEHNR and CDR2 is FQNEAQ (reference sequence). Libraries were prepared by immunoSEQ multiplex PCR; TCRdb keeps only in-frame clonotypes and omits some of them. Of tens of thousands of clones in the sample, approximately 92% are singletons; the top ten hold 1%. This TCR was recovered from a female donor with multiple sclerosis, enrolled in a pregnancy study. The chain recombines TRBV7-9 with TRBJ1-1; 10 bases line up with TRBD1. This specimen consisted of peripheral blood, obtained in the first trimester of pregnancy. The CDR3 coding sequence is TGTGCCAGCAGCCCCTGGGACAGGGGAAACACTGAAGCTTTCTTT. Its translation: CASSPWDRGNTEAFF.